This entry describes one TCR beta chain. Germline V gene lookup returns CDR1 SGHTA and CDR2 FQGTGA. This CDR3 contains 16 residues. Trimming took off 2 bases at V and 6 bases at J, with 19 bases between the two ends. Patients from Seattle were sampled longitudinally, starting during active infection. The data were obtained in a study of blood T cell repertoires in COVID-19. The authors' processing: How many nucleated cells were present was estimated from reference gene primer amplification. The data were produced by immunoSEQ multiplex PCR, yet TCRdb's version contains in-frame clones alone and is incomplete. From that table come the V and J calls and clone size; the DNA was used to work out D and trimming. This table has approximately 330,000 clones, approximately 86% appearing once.

Source material: peripheral blood. The V call is TRBV7-3, the J call TRBJ1-1, with a possible D match to TRBD1 (6 bases). This receptor was obtained from a man aged 30 to 39 with COVID-19, enrolled during active disease. CDR3 in amino acids: CASSLYGAGALSEAFF. CDR3 DNA sequence: TGTGCCAGCAGCTTATATGGTGCAGGGGCGCTTTCTGAAGCTTTCTTT.